The rows below give T cell receptor beta chains drawn from one sample of a study of cytomegalovirus exposure and HLA in healthy donors. Produced via immunoSEQ multiplex PCR; TCRdb's table is partial and in-frame only. This table has approximately 120,000 clones, under 85% appearing once. The sample comprised PBMCs. Receptors originate from a woman between 45 and 65 years old in good health and CMV-seropositive. Both conserved end residues are part of each CDR3. Fields, in order: D gene, J gene, V gene, clone size, CDR3 protein, CDR3 DNA. D genes are given only for firm matches. Clone size appears in some rows only: once, few, many, or a class for an expanded clone.

TRBD2	TRBJ2-2	TRBV5-1	few	CASTPLAGATGELFF	TGCGCCAGCACCCCACTAGCGGGGGCTACCGGGGAGCTGTTTTTT
-	TRBJ2-7	TRBV27	-	CASSLSGGPSYEQYF	TGTGCCAGCAGTTTATCCGGCGGGCCCTCCTACGAGCAGTACTTC
TRBD1	TRBJ1-2	TRBV23-1	-	CASSQPLGTGKGQGANYGYTF	TGCGCCAGCAGTCAACCGCTGGGGACAGGGAAAGGTCAGGGGGCTAACTATGGCTACACCTTC
TRBD1	TRBJ1-5	TRBV5-1	-	CASSWGQGNQPQHF	TGCGCCAGCAGCTGGGGACAGGGCAATCAGCCCCAGCATTTT
TRBD1	TRBJ2-3	TRBV2	-	CASGDRGYTDTQYF	TGTGCCAGCGGGGACAGGGGATACACAGATACGCAATATTTT
-	TRBJ1-4	TRBV6-5	few	CASRQGLTNEKLFF	TGTGCCAGCAGGCAGGGATTAACTAATGAAAAACTGTTTTTT
-	TRBJ2-1	TRBV27	-	CASSLDGNEQFF	TGTGCCAGCAGTTTAGACGGGAATGAGCAGTTCTTC
TRBD1	TRBJ2-7	TRBV5-6	-	CASSIGTGEAEQYF	TGTGCCAGCAGCATAGGGACAGGGGAAGCCGAGCAGTACTTC
-	TRBJ1-1	TRBV2	-	CASSERGNTEAFF	TGTGCCAGCAGTGAGAGAGGGAACACTGAAGCTTTCTTT
-	TRBJ2-5	TRBV5-1	-	CASSLGLGRETQYF	TGCGCCAGCAGCTTGGGATTGGGGCGGGAGACCCAGTACTTC
-	TRBJ1-2	TRBV7-2	-	CASSLNVNYGYTF	TGTGCCAGCAGCTTAAATGTAAACTATGGCTACACCTTC
TRBD1	TRBJ1-2	TRBV5-1	-	CASSDPGQAYGYTF	TGCGCCAGCAGCGACCCGGGACAGGCATATGGCTACACCTTC
TRBD1	TRBJ1-2	TRBV2	-	CASREGTDYGYTF	TGTGCCAGCAGGGAAGGGACAGACTATGGCTACACCTTC
-	TRBJ1-2	TRBV10-2	-	CASSESRTAGGYTF	TGCGCCAGCAGTGAGTCAAGAACAGCGGGGGGCTACACCTTC
-	TRBJ1-4	TRBV30	many	CAWSVGIANEKLFF	TGTGCCTGGAGTGTTGGCATTGCTAATGAAAAACTGTTTTTT
-	TRBJ1-5	TRBV7-2	-	CASSLLSPYSNQPQHF	TGTGCCAGCAGCTTATTATCTCCGTATAGCAATCAGCCCCAGCATTTT
TRBD1	TRBJ2-2	TRBV5-1	-	CASSPGDRGSTGELFF	TGCGCCAGCAGCCCAGGGGACAGGGGTTCCACCGGGGAGCTGTTTTTT
-	TRBJ1-1	TRBV29-1	-	CSVEVQGGTEAFF	TGCAGCGTTGAAGTCCAGGGCGGCACTGAAGCTTTCTTT
-	TRBJ2-2	TRBV30	-	CAWLQGQGTGELFF	TGTGCCTGGCTCCAGGGGCAGGGCACCGGGGAGCTGTTTTTT
TRBD1	TRBJ1-1	TRBV7-3	-	CASSLSGTGNNEAFF	TGTGCCAGCAGCTTAAGCGGGACAGGGAATAATGAAGCTTTCTTT
-	TRBJ1-2	TRBV5-4	-	CASSLAGMSYGYTF	TGTGCCAGCAGCTTGGCGGGGATGAGCTATGGCTACACCTTC
-	TRBJ2-3	TRBV7-9	-	CASSLRARVSTDTQYF	TGTGCCAGCAGCTTAAGGGCCAGGGTCAGCACAGATACGCAGTATTTT
TRBD1	TRBJ2-3	TRBV7-6	-	CASSWRTGVSTDTQYF	TGTGCCAGCAGCTGGAGGACAGGGGTCAGCACAGATACGCAGTATTTT
TRBD1	TRBJ1-2	TRBV5-1	-	CASSLDRGGNYGYTF	TGCGCCAGCAGCTTGGACAGGGGGGGTAACTATGGCTACACCTTC
TRBD1	TRBJ2-3	TRBV5-6	-	CASSLGRTGGVDTQYF	TGTGCCAGCAGCTTGGGGCGGACAGGGGGAGTAGATACGCAGTATTTT
TRBD1	TRBJ2-2	TRBV5-1	few	CASSGGQRNTGELFF	TGCGCCAGCAGCGGGGGACAGCGAAACACCGGGGAGCTGTTTTTT
-	TRBJ2-2	TRBV5-4	-	CASSLARANTGELFF	TGTGCCAGCAGCTTGGCCAGGGCAAACACCGGGGAGCTGTTTTTT
-	TRBJ1-6	TRBV15	-	CATSRDRGIRSYNSPLHF	TGTGCCACCAGCAGAGACAGGGGTATCCGGTCCTATAATTCCCCCCTCCACTTT
TRBD1	TRBJ1-3	TRBV30	-	CAWGQGAGNTIYF	TGTGCCTGGGGACAGGGGGCTGGAAACACCATATATTTT
TRBD2	TRBJ2-5	TRBV5-4	-	CASSLGTSGGREETQYF	TGTGCCAGCAGCTTGGGGACTAGCGGGGGGCGGGAAGAGACCCAGTACTTC
TRBD1	TRBJ2-2	TRBV9	few	CASSPRVGGQGATGELFF	TGTGCCAGCAGCCCCCGTGTAGGGGGACAGGGTGCCACCGGGGAGCTGTTTTTT